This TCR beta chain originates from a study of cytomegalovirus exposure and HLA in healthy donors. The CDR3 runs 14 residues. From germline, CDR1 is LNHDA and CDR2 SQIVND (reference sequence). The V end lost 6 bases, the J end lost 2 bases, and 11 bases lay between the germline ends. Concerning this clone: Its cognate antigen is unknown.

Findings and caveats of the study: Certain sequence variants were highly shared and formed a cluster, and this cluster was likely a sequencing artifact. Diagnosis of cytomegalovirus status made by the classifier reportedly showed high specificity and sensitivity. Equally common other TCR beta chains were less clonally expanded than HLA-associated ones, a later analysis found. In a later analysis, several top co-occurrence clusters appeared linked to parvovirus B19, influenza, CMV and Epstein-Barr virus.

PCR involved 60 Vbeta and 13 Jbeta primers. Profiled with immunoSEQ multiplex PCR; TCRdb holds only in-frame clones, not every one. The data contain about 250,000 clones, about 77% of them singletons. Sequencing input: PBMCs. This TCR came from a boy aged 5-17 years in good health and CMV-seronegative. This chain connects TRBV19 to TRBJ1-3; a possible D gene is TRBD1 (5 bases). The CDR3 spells CASRRGGAGNTIYF. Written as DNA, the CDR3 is TGTGCCAGTAGACGGGGAGGGGCTGGAAACACCATATATTTT.